This T cell receptor (beta chain) was observed in a study of blood T cell repertoires in COVID-19. The table lists this clone with a count of one. The assay was immunoSEQ multiplex PCR, and TCRdb's table has in-frame clones only and misses some. The sample includes approximately 160,000 clones, approximately 82% of them seen just once. Germline CDR1 is GTSNPN and CDR2 is SVGIG (reference sequence). The V and J ends lost 4 bases and 5 bases respectively, with 5 bases between them. The CDR3 has 11 amino acids. This clonotype was obtained from a woman between 50 and 59 years old who had recovered from COVID-19. Input material: PBMCs or T cells enriched from blood (not recorded which). The chain couples TRBV30 to TRBJ2-2, with D unclear. CDR3: CAWILTGELFF. The CDR3 nucleotides read TGTGCCTGGATACTTACCGGGGAGCTGTTTTTT.